This is a list of T cell receptor beta chains from one sample in a study of cytomegalovirus exposure and HLA in healthy donors. Clones were sequenced by immunoSEQ multiplex PCR, and TCRdb holds only the in-frame ones, with some missing. The sample contains more than 80,000 clones, roughly 74% of which appear only once. The specimen sequenced was PBMCs. These receptor sequences come from a woman in her seventies in good health and CMV-seropositive. Each CDR3 is given with its conserved first and last residue. Each record gives: CDR3 length, V gene, D gene, CDR3 protein. D genes are given only for firm matches.

CDR3 length: 14
V gene: TRBV2
D gene: TRBD2
CDR3 protein: CASSSGRSTDTQYF

CDR3 length: 15
V gene: TRBV7-3
D gene: TRBD2
CDR3 protein: CASSLSGLSTDTQYF

CDR3 length: 14
V gene: TRBV29-1
D gene: NA
CDR3 protein: CSVLQHGRYNEQFF

CDR3 length: 13
V gene: TRBV28
D gene: NA
CDR3 protein: CASSIDRNQPQHF

CDR3 length: 12
V gene: TRBV10-3
D gene: NA
CDR3 protein: CAISERNTEAFF

CDR3 length: 14
V gene: TRBV10-2
D gene: NA
CDR3 protein: CASNTQGPYNEQFF

CDR3 length: 15
V gene: TRBV2
D gene: TRBD1
CDR3 protein: CASSSGQVSPGELFF

CDR3 length: 14
V gene: TRBV7-3
D gene: NA
CDR3 protein: CASSPRGGNYEQYF

CDR3 length: 14
V gene: TRBV6-5
D gene: TRBD1
CDR3 protein: CASSRQGDSYGYTF

CDR3 length: 16
V gene: TRBV7-9
D gene: NA
CDR3 protein: CASSPMHGAAAYEQYF

CDR3 length: 15
V gene: TRBV6-6
D gene: NA
CDR3 protein: CASSYGQTYQETQYF

CDR3 length: 14
V gene: TRBV11-2
D gene: TRBD1
CDR3 protein: CASSVDRGNQPQHF

CDR3 length: 18
V gene: TRBV9
D gene: TRBD2
CDR3 protein: CASSVTGSSGRADGEQYF

CDR3 length: 16
V gene: TRBV10-3
D gene: TRBD2
CDR3 protein: CATGGTSGRNTGELFF

CDR3 length: 15
V gene: TRBV18
D gene: NA
CDR3 protein: CASSLIPVSNQPQHF

CDR3 length: 19
V gene: TRBV7-3
D gene: TRBD2
CDR3 protein: CASSPLGGAGGSSYNEQFF

CDR3 length: 15
V gene: TRBV18
D gene: NA
CDR3 protein: CASSPGQVLRGEQYF

CDR3 length: 12
V gene: TRBV5-6
D gene: NA
CDR3 protein: CASSWGETEAFF

CDR3 length: 17
V gene: TRBV10-1
D gene: NA
CDR3 protein: CASSESLGASGSYEQYF

CDR3 length: 16
V gene: TRBV28
D gene: TRBD1
CDR3 protein: CASSPPLGQGGSPLHF

CDR3 length: 15
V gene: TRBV5-4
D gene: NA
CDR3 protein: CASSPPGGIGYGYTF

CDR3 length: 12
V gene: TRBV29-1
D gene: NA
CDR3 protein: CSATDGGPREYF

CDR3 length: 14
V gene: TRBV6-1
D gene: NA
CDR3 protein: CASSTANRDYEQYF

CDR3 length: 15
V gene: TRBV11-2
D gene: TRBD1
CDR3 protein: CASSLSRDSLGEQYF

CDR3 length: 16
V gene: TRBV19
D gene: TRBD1
CDR3 protein: CASSTTVWTGYQPQHF

CDR3 length: 16
V gene: TRBV5-1
D gene: NA
CDR3 protein: CASSLVWGVMNTEAFF

CDR3 length: 15
V gene: TRBV7-2
D gene: TRBD1
CDR3 protein: CASSRYRDRNSPLHF

CDR3 length: 14
V gene: TRBV5-1
D gene: NA
CDR3 protein: CASSLGQPDYEQYF

CDR3 length: 13
V gene: TRBV6-1
D gene: NA
CDR3 protein: CASSTAGNQPQHF

CDR3 length: 14
V gene: TRBV7-8
D gene: TRBD1
CDR3 protein: CASSLEGAFGEQYF

CDR3 length: 13
V gene: TRBV18
D gene: NA
CDR3 protein: CASSPEGGYGYTF

CDR3 length: 14
V gene: TRBV6-5
D gene: NA
CDR3 protein: CASTPTRAYNEQFF

CDR3 length: 16
V gene: TRBV11-2
D gene: TRBD2
CDR3 protein: CASSLYRGVTPNEQFF

CDR3 length: 16
V gene: TRBV6-5
D gene: TRBD1
CDR3 protein: CASSYTTAGGGEKLFF

CDR3 length: 14
V gene: TRBV4-2
D gene: NA
CDR3 protein: CASSQGRGTYEQYF

CDR3 length: 14
V gene: TRBV5-1
D gene: TRBD1
CDR3 protein: CASSLAPTGAEAFF

CDR3 length: 14
V gene: TRBV29-1
D gene: TRBD2
CDR3 protein: CSAQLSGGTNTQYF

CDR3 length: 13
V gene: TRBV11-2
D gene: NA
CDR3 protein: CASSFTGSTEAFF

CDR3 length: 13
V gene: TRBV19
D gene: NA
CDR3 protein: CASSLSPNYGYTF

CDR3 length: 14
V gene: TRBV5-6
D gene: NA
CDR3 protein: CASSFWQGTDTQYF

CDR3 length: 14
V gene: TRBV5-5
D gene: NA
CDR3 protein: CASGRGGNVYEQYF

CDR3 length: 14
V gene: TRBV6-5
D gene: TRBD2
CDR3 protein: CASSQLAVSYEQYF

CDR3 length: 14
V gene: TRBV2
D gene: NA
CDR3 protein: CASSPLRVTGELFF

CDR3 length: 15
V gene: TRBV6-4
D gene: NA
CDR3 protein: CASRGSPPNTGELFF

CDR3 length: 18
V gene: TRBV5-6
D gene: NA
CDR3 protein: CASSLISVGPGNTDTQYF

CDR3 length: 13
V gene: TRBV29-1
D gene: NA
CDR3 protein: CSVQGATYNEQFF

CDR3 length: 14
V gene: TRBV27
D gene: NA
CDR3 protein: CASSPWSSGYGYTF

CDR3 length: 19
V gene: TRBV5-6
D gene: TRBD1
CDR3 protein: CASSLLISRRGTHQETQYF

CDR3 length: 15
V gene: TRBV19
D gene: NA
CDR3 protein: CASSITRGPIGGYTF

CDR3 length: 16
V gene: TRBV5-1
D gene: NA
CDR3 protein: CASSSAGQRNTGELFF

CDR3 length: 15
V gene: TRBV5-1
D gene: TRBD1
CDR3 protein: CASSLGQGAYSPLHF

CDR3 length: 11
V gene: TRBV7-8
D gene: NA
CDR3 protein: CASRVAGELFF

CDR3 length: 15
V gene: TRBV15
D gene: TRBD2
CDR3 protein: CATSSGTSGRNEQFF

CDR3 length: 15
V gene: TRBV29-1
D gene: NA
CDR3 protein: CSVVSQGRNTGELFF

CDR3 length: 13
V gene: TRBV6-6
D gene: NA
CDR3 protein: CASSHRLENEQFF

CDR3 length: 13
V gene: TRBV19
D gene: NA
CDR3 protein: CASNNDRNTEAFF

CDR3 length: 13
V gene: TRBV9
D gene: NA
CDR3 protein: CASSVRGRETQYF

CDR3 length: 15
V gene: TRBV7-9
D gene: NA
CDR3 protein: CASSPRKAINYEQYF